These 17 T cell receptor beta chains were all obtained from the same sample, sequenced in a study of T cells in Graves' hyperthyroidism and ophthalmopathy. TCR beta CDR3 regions were amplified from RNA transcripts. Primed by the HTBI set, a first-round RT-PCR was run on the TCR CDR3. TCRdb processed the multiplex PCR reads anew with MiXCR; each CDR3 protein has one entry. Here the sample spans 500,000 to 650,000 distinct CDR3 sequences, roughly 15% being singletons. What was sequenced was blood. The source is a woman aged 45-65 years with Graves' ophthalmopathy.

Ten or more counts support this clonotype. This sequence joins TRBV5-1 and TRBJ2-1, with D tentatively TRBD1 (5 bases). CDR1 and CDR2 (germline): SGHRS, YFSETQ. V lost 0 bases and J lost 4, with 11 bases in between. The length of the CDR3 is 15 residues. The CDR3 DNA reads TGCGCCAGCAGCTTGGTTGGGGCTTTATACAATGAGCAGTTCTTC. Translation gives CASSLVGALYNEQFF.

This clonotype has ten or more counts. The chain links TRBV7-2 to TRBJ1-5, with D perhaps matching TRBD1 (6 bases). Trimming cost V 1 base and J 1 base, with 14 bases left between them. In germline, CDR1 is SGHTA, CDR2 FQGNSA. The length of the CDR3 is 17 residues. This CDR3 is CASSLVGTINSNQPQHF. For the CDR3, the DNA is TGTGCCAGCAGCTTAGTGGGGACAATCAACAGCAATCAGCCCCAGCATTTT. The full variable domain, its missing parts supplied by reference TRBV7-2 and TRBJ1-5, is GAGVSQSPSNKVTEKGKDVELRCDPISGHTALYWYRQSLGQGLEFLIYFQGNSAPDKSGLPSDRFSAERTGGSVSTLTIQRTQQEDSAVYLCASSLVGTINSNQPQHFGDGTRLSIL.

In regard to this clonotype: The junction does not match germline at one end; this may be a read error. The CDR3 DNA is TGTGCCAGCAGTGATCCACAGGATCTAAATGAAGAACTGTTTTTT. Encoded protein: CASSDPQDLNEELFF. The rearrangement joins TRBV25-1 to TRBJ1-4, with a possible D match to TRBD1 (5 bases). This CDR3 has 15 residues. Germline-derived CDR1 and CDR2 are MGHDK and SYGVNS. The whole variable domain, filled in from reference TRBV25-1 and TRBJ1-4, reads EADIYQTPRYLVIGTGKKITLECSQTMGHDKMYWYQQDPGMELHLIHYSYGVNSTEKGDLSSESTVSRIRTEHFPLTLESARPSHTSQYLCASSDPQDLNEELFFGSGTQLSVL.

On this clonotype itself: This may arise from a read error, as a much more abundant clone is one base away. V gene TRBV20-1 combines with J gene TRBJ1-6, with TRBD1 as a possible D gene (5 bases). Between the trimmed V and J ends, which lost 5 bases and 5 bases, there was a span of 16 bases. Germline lookup yields CDR1 DFQATT and CDR2 SNEGSKA (reference sequence). The CDR3 covers 15 residues. CDR3 sequence reads: CSAGLVQGNNSPLHF. The CDR3 bases are TGCAGTGCTGGTTTAGTGCAGGGAAATAATTCACCCCTCCACTTT.

This clonotype was seen many times. This chain connects TRBV27 to TRBJ2-1; the D gene is possibly TRBD1 (8 bases). The CDR3 contains 13 residues. The V and J ends lost 6 bases and 9 bases respectively, with 15 bases between them. CDR1 is MNHEY and CDR2 is SMNVEV in the germline V gene (reference sequence). CDR3 DNA sequence: TGTGCCAGCAGCACAGGGGGAGGGGGTGAGCAGTTCTTC. It specifies CASSTGGGGEQFF.

This clonotype has ten or more counts. This chain connects TRBV12-3 or TRBV12-4 to TRBJ2-7; weak D call: TRBD1 (5 bases). Trimming left V 3 bases short and J 0 bases short, with 15 bases between. This CDR3 contains 16 residues. CDR3 sequence: CASSFSGPRSSYEQYF. CDR3 bases: TGTGCCAGCAGTTTTTCAGGGCCCCGAAGCTCCTACGAGCAGTACTTC.

This clonotype was observed many times. This rearrangement joins TRBV18 to TRBJ1-5; TRBD1 agrees at 8 bases. J was trimmed by 2 bases and V by 3 bases; bases with no gene match: 3. Germline CDR1 KGHSH, CDR2 LQKENI. The CDR3 is 15 residues long. Here the CDR3 reads CASSPGTGGNQPQHF. The CDR3 region has the DNA TGTGCCAGCTCACCGGGGACAGGAGGCAATCAGCCCCAGCATTTT.

In this sample, this clonotype turned up many times. The rearrangement uses TRBV2 and TRBJ1-5; D is undetermined. The CDR3 covers 13 residues. CDR1 is SNHLY and CDR2 is FYNNEI in the germline V gene. V was clipped by 2 bases and J by 11 bases, with 13 bases between them. The CDR3 here is CASSEFLRRAQHF. As DNA, the CDR3 is TGTGCCAGCAGTGAATTTCTACGGCGGGCCCAGCATTTT.

This clonotype occurred many times. The chain couples TRBV6-2 or TRBV6-3 to TRBJ1-2, with D unresolved. The V end was cut by 6 bases, the J end by 2 bases, with 13 bases between. The CDR3 totals 14 residues. Germline V gene sequence: CDR1 MNHEY, CDR2 SVGEGT. The CDR3 here is CASSMDGVNYGYTF. CDR3 coding DNA: TGTGCCAGCAGCATGGACGGAGTAAACTATGGCTACACCTTC.

As concerns this clonotype: This clone may be a read error of a much larger clone one base away. The J gene is TRBJ1-5, the V gene TRBV6-1, with D uncertain. V lost 10 bases, J lost 2 bases, and 15 bases lay in between. The CDR3 runs 14 residues. Per germline, CDR1 MNHNS and CDR2 SASEGT. DNA for the CDR3: TGTGCCATCAAGCCGGGGTATGGCAATCAGCCCCAGCATTTT. Its translation: CAIKPGYGNQPQHF.

This clonotype was counted only a few times. The rearrangement uses TRBV12-5 and TRBJ2-1; D is perhaps TRBD2 (6 bases). Germline loops: CDR1 LGHNT, CDR2 FRNRAP. The V gene lost 2 bases and the J gene lost 2 bases, with 16 bases spanning the gap. CDR3 length equals 17 residues. CDR3 sequence (DNA): TGTGCTAGTGGTTTGACATTGTGGACTACCACCTACAATGAGCAGTTCTTC. Amino acid sequence: CASGLTLWTTTYNEQFF.

V usage is TRBV29-1 and J usage is TRBJ2-3; D is unresolved. The CDR3 is 11 amino acids. The V gene's germline CDR1 is SQVTM and CDR2 ANQGSEA. V was trimmed by 4 bases and J by 6 bases, leaving 8 bases between them. CDR3 protein: CSVAGSDTQYF. The DNA of the CDR3 is TGCAGCGTTGCCGGGTCGGATACGCAGTATTTT.

There are many counts of this clonotype. The chain employs TRBV7-3 and TRBJ2-1; 10 bases fit TRBD2. Germline lookup yields CDR1 SGHTA and CDR2 FQGTGA. With 4 bases clipped from V and 9 bases from J, the junction kept 3 bases outside the gene matches. This CDR3 is 13 amino acids long. CDR3 residues: CASSSGLASEQFF. CDR3 sequence (DNA): TGTGCCAGCAGCTCGGGACTAGCGTCTGAGCAGTTCTTC.

About this clonotype: Just one base apart from a much larger clone, this may be a read error. This chain uses TRBV20-1 with TRBJ1-5, with no clear D. This CDR3 is built from 14 residues. The germline gives CDR1 DFQATT, CDR2 SNEGSKA (reference sequence). The CDR3 loop is CSARLGNSNQPHHF. As DNA, the CDR3 is TGCAGTGCTAGGCTGGGAAATAGCAATCAGCCCCATCATTTT.

This clonotype has ten or more counts. The rearrangement links TRBV6-1 to TRBJ2-1, with D possibly matching TRBD2 (6 bases). CDR3 length: 18 amino acids. Germline values: CDR1 MNHNS, CDR2 SASEGT. With 5 bases removed from V and 4 bases from J, the gap between germline ends came to 24 bases. DNA of the CDR3: TGTGCCAGCAGTTACGAACCTACGGTAGCGGACTCATACAATGAGCAGTTCTTC. The encoded protein is CASSYEPTVADSYNEQFF.

The chain carries TRBV7-9 and TRBJ2-1; weak D call: TRBD2 (8 bases). Germline CDR1 reads SEHNR; CDR2 reads FQNEAQ (reference sequence). The V end was cut by 5 bases, the J end by 8 bases, with 19 bases between. This CDR3 is built from 15 residues. The CDR3 DNA reads as TGTGCCAGCAGCCGTGACAGGGCGGGAGGATATGAGCAGTTCTTC. It codes for CASSRDRAGGYEQFF.

The chain joins TRBV20-1 to TRBJ2-1, with a tentative D call TRBD2 (6 bases). V was shortened by 5 bases and J by 0 bases, with 20 bases between the two germline ends. The CDR3 is made up of 17 amino acids. The germline gives CDR1 DFQATT, CDR2 SNEGSKA (reference sequence). The CDR3 region is CSAQWTTLFSSYNEQFF. CDR3 in DNA: TGCAGTGCTCAATGGACTACGCTCTTCAGCTCCTACAATGAGCAGTTCTTC.